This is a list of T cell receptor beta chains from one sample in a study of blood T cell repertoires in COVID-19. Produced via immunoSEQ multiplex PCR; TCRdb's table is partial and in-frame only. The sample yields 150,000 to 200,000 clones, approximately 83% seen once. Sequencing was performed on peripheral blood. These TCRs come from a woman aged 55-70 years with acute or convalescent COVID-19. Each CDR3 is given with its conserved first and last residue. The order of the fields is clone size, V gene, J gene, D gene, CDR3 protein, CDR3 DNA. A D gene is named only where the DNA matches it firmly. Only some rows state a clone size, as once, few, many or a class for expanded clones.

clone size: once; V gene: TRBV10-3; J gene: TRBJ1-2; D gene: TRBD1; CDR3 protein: CAISESGQSRNNYGYTF; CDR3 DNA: TGTGCCATCAGTGAGTCGGGACAGTCACGAAATAACTATGGCTACACCTTC
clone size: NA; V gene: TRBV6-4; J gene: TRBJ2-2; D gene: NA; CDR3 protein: CASSAGITGELFF; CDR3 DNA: TGTGCCAGCAGTGCAGGGATCACCGGGGAGCTGTTTTTT
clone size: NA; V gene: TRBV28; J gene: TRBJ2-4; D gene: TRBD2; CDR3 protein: CASNGRGLAKNIQYF; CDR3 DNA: TGTGCCAGCAACGGGAGGGGCTTAGCCAAAAACATTCAGTACTTC
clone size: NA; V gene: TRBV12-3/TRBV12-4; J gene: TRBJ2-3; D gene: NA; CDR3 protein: CASSFIELYTQYF; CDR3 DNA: TGTGCCAGCAGTTTCATTGAGCTATATACGCAGTATTTT
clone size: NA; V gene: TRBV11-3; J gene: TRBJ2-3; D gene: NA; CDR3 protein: CASSLTQGTDTQYF; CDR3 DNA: TGTGCCAGCAGCCTCACTCAGGGGACAGATACGCAGTATTTT
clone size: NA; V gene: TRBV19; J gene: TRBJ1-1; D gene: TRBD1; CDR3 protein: CASRIPGGAEAFF; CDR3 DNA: TGTGCCAGTAGAATCCCAGGGGGAGCTGAAGCTTTCTTT
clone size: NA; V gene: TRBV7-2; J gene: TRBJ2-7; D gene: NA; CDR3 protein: CASSKGEKSSYEQYF; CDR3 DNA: TGTGCCAGCAGCAAGGGGGAAAAAAGCTCCTACGAGCAGTACTTC
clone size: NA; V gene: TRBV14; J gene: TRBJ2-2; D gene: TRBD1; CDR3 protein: CASSQKTGARDTGELFF; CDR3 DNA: TGTGCCAGCAGCCAGAAGACAGGGGCGAGGGACACCGGGGAGCTGTTTTTT
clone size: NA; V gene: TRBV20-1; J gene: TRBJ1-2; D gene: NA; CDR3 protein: CSASTGGYGYTF; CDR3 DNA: TGCAGTGCTAGTACAGGCGGCTATGGCTACACCTTC
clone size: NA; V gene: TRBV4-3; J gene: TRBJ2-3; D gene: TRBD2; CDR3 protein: CASSLWSGGSAKADTQYF; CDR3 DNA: TGCGCCAGCAGCCTCTGGAGCGGGGGTTCGGCCAAGGCAGATACGCAGTATTTT
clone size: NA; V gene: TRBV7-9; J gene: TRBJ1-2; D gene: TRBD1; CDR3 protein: CASSLDRGHNTF; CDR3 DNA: TGTGCCAGCAGCTTAGACAGGGGGCATAACACCTTC
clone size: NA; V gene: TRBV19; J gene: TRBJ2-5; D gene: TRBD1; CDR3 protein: CASSIMTGVQETQYF; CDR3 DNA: TGTGCCAGTAGTATTATGACAGGGGTACAAGAGACCCAGTACTTC
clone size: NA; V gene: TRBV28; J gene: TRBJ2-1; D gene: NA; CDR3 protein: CASSISGHYNEQFF; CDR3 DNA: TGTGCCAGCAGTATTAGCGGCCACTACAATGAGCAGTTCTTC
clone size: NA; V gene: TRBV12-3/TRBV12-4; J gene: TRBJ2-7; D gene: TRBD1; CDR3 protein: CASRRDRGYEQYF; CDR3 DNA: TGTGCCAGCAGGCGGGACAGGGGCTACGAGCAGTACTTC